The 13 T cell receptor beta chains reported below all come from one sample, sequenced in a study of T cell responses to AZD1222 COVID-19 vaccine. TCRdb keeps only in-frame clones here, not all; method: immunoSEQ multiplex PCR. In the table there are about 120,000 clones, over 75% of which are singletons. The sequencing used peripheral blood, collected 28 days after the second dose of the MenACWY control vaccine. The receptors originated from an adult who received the MenACWY meningococcal vaccine as a control.

V usage is TRBV12-5 and J usage is TRBJ2-3; D may be TRBD1 (5 bases). This CDR3 contains 11 residues. CDR1 is LGHNT and CDR2 is FRNRAP in the germline V gene. V was cut by 2 bases and J by 12 bases, with 9 bases left in between. CDR3 sequence (DNA): TGTGCTAGTGGTTTGCAAGGACACCAGTATTTT. Translation gives CASGLQGHQYF.

This rearrangement joins TRBV27 to TRBJ1-6, with D possibly matching TRBD1 (6 bases). The CDR3 runs 17 residues. CDR1 and CDR2 (germline): MNHEY, SMNVEV (reference sequence). V was clipped by 5 bases and J by 4 bases, with 18 bases between them. CDR3 nucleotide sequence: TGTGCCAGCAGTCCCGGACTGTGGGGGCGATATAATTCACCCCTCCACTTT. This sequence encodes CASSPGLWGRYNSPLHF.

The rearrangement links TRBV5-6 to TRBJ2-3; D not resolved. Between the trimmed V and J ends, which lost 1 base and 2 bases, there was a span of 8 bases. CDR1 and CDR2 (germline): SGHDT, YYEEEE. This CDR3 comprises 14 residues. The chain's CDR3 is CASSLKATTDTQYF. The DNA for the CDR3 is TGTGCCAGCAGCTTGAAGGCTACCACAGATACGCAGTATTTT.

CDR3 sequence: CASSVRLGNEQFF. The DNA for the CDR3 is TGTGCCAGTAGTGTCAGACTTGGGAATGAGCAGTTCTTC. The chain carries TRBV19 and TRBJ2-1; no definite D call. The germline CDR1 and CDR2 sequences are LNHDA and SQIVND (reference sequence). CDR3 size: 13 residues. V lost 5 bases to trimming and J lost 7 bases, with 12 bases between them.

This clone has a single count. CDR3 in amino acids: CASSRLAGGPTGELFF. The CDR3 coding sequence is TGTGCCAGCAGTCGACTAGCGGGAGGGCCGACCGGGGAGCTGTTTTTT. The V call is TRBV4-2, the J call TRBJ2-2, with TRBD2 matching 14 bases. V lost 6 bases and J lost 5; bases outside the gene matches: 5. Germline CDR1 is LGHNA and CDR2 is YNFKEQ. CDR3 length: 16 amino acids.

V is TRBV14 and J is TRBJ1-6; D remains ambiguous. The germline V gene encodes CDR1 SGHDN and CDR2 FVKESK. The CDR3 loop spans 16 amino acids. Trimming took off 0 bases at V and 9 bases at J, with 15 bases between the two ends. This chain's CDR3 is CASSQDPGSLSSPLHF. In DNA, the CDR3 is TGTGCCAGCAGCCAAGATCCCGGGTCCTTAAGTTCACCCCTCCACTTT.

The chain carries TRBV18 and TRBJ2-3, with TRBD2 identical over 11 bases. V gave up 2 bases and J gave up 9 bases; unmatched junction bases: 7. CDR1 is KGHSH, CDR2 LQKENI, per germline. This CDR3 has 15 residues. CDR3 in DNA: TGTGCCAGCTCACCAGAAATATTAGCGGGAGGGACGCAGTATTTT. Encoded protein: CASSPEILAGGTQYF.

J is TRBJ2-3 and V is TRBV15; D might be TRBD2 (5 bases). This CDR3 is built from 16 residues. Germline CDR1 is LNHNV and CDR2 is YYDKDF (reference sequence). Trimming removed 0 bases from V and 5 bases from J, with 15 bases in between. The CDR3 DNA sequence: TGTGCCACCAGCAGAGAACCCATGAAGAGCGGAGATACGCAGTATTTT. Protein product: CATSREPMKSGDTQYF.

The chain carries TRBV27 and TRBJ2-5, with 9 bases lining up with TRBD2. Germline V gene sequence: CDR1 MNHEY, CDR2 SMNVEV (reference sequence). V shed 0 bases and J 5 bases; nucleotides not matched to a gene: 10. CDR3 length: 17 amino acids. The CDR3 nucleotides read TGTGCCAGCAGTTTATCGGCCGGACTAGCGCTTTCTGAGACCCAGTACTTC. Translation gives CASSLSAGLALSETQYF.

This clone was detected only once. The chain carries TRBV28 and TRBJ1-3; tentative D call: TRBD1 (6 bases). Deletions cut 1 base from V and 1 base from J, with 14 bases between. Germline CDR1 and CDR2: MDHEN and SYDVKM. The CDR3 length is 17 residues. Here the CDR3 DNA reads TGTGCCAGCAGTTTATCGGAGAAGGGACATTCTGGAAACACCATATATTTT. This gives the protein CASSLSEKGHSGNTIYF.

Only a few counts were recorded for this clone. The chain joins TRBV7-9 to TRBJ1-2; 10 bases match TRBD1. Losses at the gene ends were 3 bases for V and 6 bases for J; bases not matched to a gene: 1. The CDR3 contains 13 residues. The V gene's germline CDR1 is SEHNR and CDR2 FQNEAQ (reference sequence). CDR3 amino acids: CASSLDRGNGYTF. The CDR3 nucleotides are TGTGCCAGCAGCTTGGACAGGGGGAATGGCTACACCTTC.

The chain has TRBV2 and TRBJ1-2; maybe TRBD1 (6 bases). CDR3 length: 14 amino acids. The V end lost 7 bases, the J end lost 5 bases, and 17 bases lay between the germline ends. CDR1 and CDR2 from the germline V gene are SNHLY and FYNNEI. The chain's CDR3 is CASTPETGPYGYTF. Written as DNA, the CDR3 is TGTGCCAGCACCCCCGAGACAGGACCATATGGCTACACCTTC.

This clone has only one observation. This sequence joins TRBV3-1 (or the pseudogene TRBV3-2) and TRBJ1-1; D remains unclear. Germline V gives CDR1 LGHDT, CDR2 YNNKEL (reference sequence). Trimming took off 1 base at V and 8 bases at J, with 11 bases between the two ends. The CDR3 runs to 13 residues. CDR3 nucleotides: TGTGCCAGCAGCCAAGTCGGTCCGGGGGAAGCTTTCTTT. Translation gives CASSQVGPGEAFF.